Each of the 7 T cell receptor beta chains below was sequenced from the same sample in a study of human T cells and chemical hapten exposure. Time point given: patch test 1, 2 weeks after DPC sensitization. The treatment denotes: therapeutic diphenylcyclopropenone sensitization with weekly scalp DPC. TCRdb ran MiXCR on the RACE reads and lists one entry per CDR3 protein. The sample has some 50,000 distinct CDR3 sequences; over 7.5% are singletons. Sequenced here: whole blood, sampled in connection with sensitization to the hapten diphenylcyclopropenone (DPC). Receptors were obtained from a woman aged 40-49 years with alopecia areata. Some clones in this sample may be carry-over from other donors' samples.

The J gene is TRBJ2-1, the V gene TRBV2, with 10 bases that match TRBD2. Trimming removed 6 bases from V and 10 bases from J; junction bases left unmatched: 6. The germline V gene encodes CDR1 SNHLY and CDR2 FYNNEI. The CDR3 runs 13 residues. The CDR3 sequence: CASRGTSASEQFF. The CDR3 nucleotides are TGTGCCAGCAGAGGGACTAGCGCCTCGGAGCAGTTCTTC. The full variable domain, its missing parts supplied by reference TRBV2 and TRBJ2-1, is EPEVTQTPSHQVTQMGQEVILRCVPISNHLYFYWYRQILGQKVEFLVSFYNNEISEKSEIFDDQFSVERPDGSNFTLKIRSTKLEDSAMYFCASRGTSASEQFFGPGTRLTVL.

The chain has TRBV7-2 and TRBJ2-1, with D possibly TRBD2 on 5 matching bases. The CDR3 runs 16 residues. Trimming left V 4 bases short and J 3 bases short, with 16 bases between. The germline gives CDR1 SGHTA, CDR2 FQGNSA. For the CDR3, the DNA is TGTGCCAGCAGCTCTCAGTCGACTACTTTCTACAATGAGCAGTTCTTC. It encodes CASSSQSTTFYNEQFF.

A few counts support this clonotype. The J gene is TRBJ1-2, the V gene TRBV5-5; possibly TRBD1 for D (5 bases). The CDR3 runs 16 residues. Germline V gene data show CDR1 as SGHKS and CDR2 as YYEKEE (reference sequence). V was shortened by 0 bases and J by 3 bases, with 15 bases between the two germline ends. The CDR3 loop is CASSLEADTKYYGYTF. The CDR3 bases are TGTGCCAGCAGCTTGGAGGCGGACACGAAATACTATGGCTACACCTTC. Variable domain in full (rest from reference TRBV5-5 and TRBJ1-2): DAGVTQSPTHLIKTRGQQVTLRCSPISGHKSVSWYQQVLGQGPQFIFQYYEKEERGRGNFPDRFSARQFPNYSSELNVNALLLGDSALYLCASSLEADTKYYGYTFGSGTRLTVV.

This clonotype was counted at least ten times. This chain joins TRBV29-1 and TRBJ1-4, with 9 bases that match TRBD1. Trimming cost V 4 bases and J 0 bases; bases outside gene matches: 3. Germline V CDR1 and CDR2: SQVTM, ANQGSEA. The CDR3 runs 15 residues. The CDR3 is CSVGDRGTTNEKLFF. The CDR3, as DNA: TGCAGCGTTGGCGACAGGGGGACAACTAATGAAAAACTGTTTTTT.

This clonotype has a handful of counts. The V call is TRBV6-5, the J call TRBJ1-3; perhaps TRBD1 as D (5 bases). The CDR3 is made up of 16 amino acids. Per the germline V gene, CDR1 is MNHEY and CDR2 is SVGAGI. Between the trimmed V and J ends, which lost 4 bases and 4 bases, there was a span of 17 bases. The CDR3 nucleotides read TGTGCCAGCAGTTCCGGGACCCCGGAGGAAGGAAACACCATATATTTT. It translates to CASSSGTPEEGNTIYF.

This clonotype was detected only once. V gene TRBV20-1 combines with J gene TRBJ2-7, with TRBD2 identical over 8 bases. Trimming cost V 4 bases and J 2 bases; bases outside gene matches: 4. Germline CDR1 reads DFQATT; CDR2 reads SNEGSKA (reference sequence). This CDR3 has 13 amino acids. CDR3 protein: CSAKGLGTYEQYF. The CDR3, as DNA: TGCAGTGCTAAGGGACTAGGGACCTACGAGCAGTACTTC.

The V gene is TRBV7-3, the J gene TRBJ2-3; D assignment may be TRBD1 or TRBD2 (5 bases each). This CDR3 is 15 amino acids long. CDR1 and CDR2 (germline): SGHTA, FQGTGA. V gave up 2 bases and J gave up 6 bases, with 15 bases separating them. In DNA form, the CDR3 reads TGTGCCAGCAGCTTAGGGGGATTTTCGTGGGATACGCAGTATTTT. This gives the protein CASSLGGFSWDTQYF.